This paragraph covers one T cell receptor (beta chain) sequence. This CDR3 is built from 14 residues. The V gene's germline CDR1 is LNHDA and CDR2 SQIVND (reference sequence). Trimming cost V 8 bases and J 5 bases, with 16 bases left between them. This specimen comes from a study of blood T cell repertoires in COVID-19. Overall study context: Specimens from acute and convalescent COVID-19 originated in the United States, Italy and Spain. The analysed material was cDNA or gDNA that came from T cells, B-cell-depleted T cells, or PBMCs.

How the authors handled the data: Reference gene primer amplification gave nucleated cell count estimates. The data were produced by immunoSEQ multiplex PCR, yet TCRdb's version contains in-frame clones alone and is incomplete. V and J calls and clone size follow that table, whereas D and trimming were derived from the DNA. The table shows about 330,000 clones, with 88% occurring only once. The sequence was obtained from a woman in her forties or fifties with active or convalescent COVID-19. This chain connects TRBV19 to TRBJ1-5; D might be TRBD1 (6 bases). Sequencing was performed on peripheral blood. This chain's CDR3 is CASAPGGSDQPQHF. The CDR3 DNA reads TGTGCCAGTGCCCCGGGGGGCAGTGATCAGCCCCAGCATTTT.